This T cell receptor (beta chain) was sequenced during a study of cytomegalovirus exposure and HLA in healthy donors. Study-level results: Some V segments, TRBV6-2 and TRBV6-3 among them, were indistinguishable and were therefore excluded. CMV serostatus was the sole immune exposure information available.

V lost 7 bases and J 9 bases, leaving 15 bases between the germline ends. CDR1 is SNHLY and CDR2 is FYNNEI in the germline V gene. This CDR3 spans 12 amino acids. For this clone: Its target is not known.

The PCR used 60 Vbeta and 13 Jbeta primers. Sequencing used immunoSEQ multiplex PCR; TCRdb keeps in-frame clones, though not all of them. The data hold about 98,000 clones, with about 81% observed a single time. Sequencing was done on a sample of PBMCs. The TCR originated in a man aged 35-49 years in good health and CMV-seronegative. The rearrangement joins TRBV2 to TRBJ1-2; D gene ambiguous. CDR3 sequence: CASTLEGSSYTF. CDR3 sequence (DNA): TGTGCCAGCACCCTAGAAGGGAGTAGCTACACCTTC.